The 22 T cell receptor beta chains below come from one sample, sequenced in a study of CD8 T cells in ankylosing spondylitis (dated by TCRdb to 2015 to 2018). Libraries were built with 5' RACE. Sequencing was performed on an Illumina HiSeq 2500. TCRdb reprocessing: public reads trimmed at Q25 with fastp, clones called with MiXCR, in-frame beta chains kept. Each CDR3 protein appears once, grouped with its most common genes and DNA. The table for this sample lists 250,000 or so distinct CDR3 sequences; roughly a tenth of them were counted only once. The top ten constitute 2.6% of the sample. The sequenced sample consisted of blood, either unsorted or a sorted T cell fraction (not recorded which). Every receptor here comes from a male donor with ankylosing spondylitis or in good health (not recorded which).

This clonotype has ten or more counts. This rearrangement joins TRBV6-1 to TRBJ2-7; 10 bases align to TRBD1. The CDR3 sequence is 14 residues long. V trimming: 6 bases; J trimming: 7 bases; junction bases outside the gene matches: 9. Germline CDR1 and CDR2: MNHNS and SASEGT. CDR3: CASSRDRGLNEQYF. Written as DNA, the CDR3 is TGTGCCAGCAGCCGAGACAGGGGGCTTAATGAGCAGTACTTC.

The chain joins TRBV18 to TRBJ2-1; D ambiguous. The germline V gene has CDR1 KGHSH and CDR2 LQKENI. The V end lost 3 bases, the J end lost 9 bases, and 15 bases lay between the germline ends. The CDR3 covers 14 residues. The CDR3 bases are TGTGCCAGCTCACCTGGTGGTAGCTGGGGTGAGCAGTTCTTC. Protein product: CASSPGGSWGEQFF. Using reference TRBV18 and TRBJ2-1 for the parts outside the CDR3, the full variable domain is NAGVMQNPRHLVRRRGQEARLRCSPMKGHSHVYWYRQLPEEGLKFMVYLQKENIIDESGMPKERFSAEFPKEGPSILRIQQVVRGDSAAYFCASSPGGSWGEQFFGPGTRLTVL.

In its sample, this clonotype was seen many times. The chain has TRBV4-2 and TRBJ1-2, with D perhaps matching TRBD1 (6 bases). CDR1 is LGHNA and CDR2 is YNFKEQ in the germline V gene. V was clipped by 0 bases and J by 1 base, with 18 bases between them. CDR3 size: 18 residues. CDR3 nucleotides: TGTGCCAGCAGCCAAGATCACCGGGGCACAGGGTATAACTATGGCTACACCTTC. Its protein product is CASSQDHRGTGYNYGYTF.

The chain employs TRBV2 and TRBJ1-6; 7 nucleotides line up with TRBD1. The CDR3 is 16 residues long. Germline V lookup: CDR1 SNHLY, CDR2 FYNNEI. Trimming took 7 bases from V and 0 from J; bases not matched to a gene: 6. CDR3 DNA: TGTGCCAGCACTAAGGACAGGAGCTCCTATAATTCACCCCTCCACTTT. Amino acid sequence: CASTKDRSSYNSPLHF.

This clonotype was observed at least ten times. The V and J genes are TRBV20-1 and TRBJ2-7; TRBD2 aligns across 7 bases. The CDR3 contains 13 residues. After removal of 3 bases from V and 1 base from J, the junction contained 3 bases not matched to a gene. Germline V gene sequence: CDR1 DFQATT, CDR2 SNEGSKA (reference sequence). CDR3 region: CSARTGGSYEQYF. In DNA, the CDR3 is TGCAGTGCTAGGACGGGAGGTTCCTACGAGCAGTACTTC.

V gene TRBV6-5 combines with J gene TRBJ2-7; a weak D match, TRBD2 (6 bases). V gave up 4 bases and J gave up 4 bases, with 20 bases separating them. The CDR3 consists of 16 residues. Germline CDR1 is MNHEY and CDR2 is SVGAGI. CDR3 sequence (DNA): TGTGCCAGCAGTTGGGGGGACCCTGGGCTGTCGTACGAGCAGTACTTC. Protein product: CASSWGDPGLSYEQYF.

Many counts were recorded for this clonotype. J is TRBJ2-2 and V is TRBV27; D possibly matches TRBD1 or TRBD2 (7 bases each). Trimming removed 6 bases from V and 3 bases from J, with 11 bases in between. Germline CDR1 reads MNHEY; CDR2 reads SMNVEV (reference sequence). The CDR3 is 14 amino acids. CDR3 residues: CASRAGGDTGELFF. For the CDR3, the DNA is TGTGCCAGCAGAGCAGGGGGGGACACCGGGGAGCTGTTTTTT.

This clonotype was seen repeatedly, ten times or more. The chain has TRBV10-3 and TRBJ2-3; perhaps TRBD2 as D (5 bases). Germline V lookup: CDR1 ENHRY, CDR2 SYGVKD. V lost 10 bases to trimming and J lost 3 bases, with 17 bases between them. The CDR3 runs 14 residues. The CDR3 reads CATVARERTDTQYF. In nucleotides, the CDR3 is TGTGCCACAGTAGCGAGGGAGCGGACAGATACGCAGTATTTT.

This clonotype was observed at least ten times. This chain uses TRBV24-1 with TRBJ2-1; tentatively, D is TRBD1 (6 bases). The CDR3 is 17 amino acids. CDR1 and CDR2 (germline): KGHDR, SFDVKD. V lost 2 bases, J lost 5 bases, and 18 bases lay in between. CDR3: CATSDSGRGIGNNEQFF. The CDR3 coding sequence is TGTGCCACCAGTGATTCGGGCAGGGGCATAGGGAACAATGAGCAGTTCTTC.

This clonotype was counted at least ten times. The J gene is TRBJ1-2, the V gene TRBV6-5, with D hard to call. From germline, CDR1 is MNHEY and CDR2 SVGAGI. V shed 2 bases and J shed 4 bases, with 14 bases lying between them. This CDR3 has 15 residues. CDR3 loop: CASSYGTTDGYGYTF. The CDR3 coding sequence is TGTGCCAGCAGTTACGGAACCACAGACGGCTATGGCTACACCTTC.

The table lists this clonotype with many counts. The CDR3 spells CSARVGVGGGNSPLHF. CDR3 DNA: TGCAGTGCTAGAGTGGGGGTAGGGGGCGGGAATTCACCCCTCCACTTT. The chain is built from TRBV20-1 and TRBJ1-6; TRBD1 agrees at 7 bases. CDR3 length: 16 amino acids. Germline V gene lookup returns CDR1 DFQATT and CDR2 SNEGSKA (reference sequence). V shed 1 base, J shed 7 bases, and the junction held 10 bases outside the gene matches.

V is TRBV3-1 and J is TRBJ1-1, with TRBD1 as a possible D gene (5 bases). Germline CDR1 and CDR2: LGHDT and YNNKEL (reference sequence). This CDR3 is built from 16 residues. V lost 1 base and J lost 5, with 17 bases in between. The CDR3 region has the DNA TGTGCCAGCAGCCAAGTGCGGACACTCGTCGGAACTGAAGCTTTCTTT. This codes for CASSQVRTLVGTEAFF.

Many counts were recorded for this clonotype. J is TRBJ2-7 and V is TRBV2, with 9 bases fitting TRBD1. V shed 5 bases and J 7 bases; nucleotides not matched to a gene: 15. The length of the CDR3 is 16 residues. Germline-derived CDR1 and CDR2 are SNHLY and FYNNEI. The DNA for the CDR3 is TGTGCCAGCAGTTTGGCCTCGACAGGGGGAGTGCGGGAGCAGTACTTC. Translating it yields CASSLASTGGVREQYF.

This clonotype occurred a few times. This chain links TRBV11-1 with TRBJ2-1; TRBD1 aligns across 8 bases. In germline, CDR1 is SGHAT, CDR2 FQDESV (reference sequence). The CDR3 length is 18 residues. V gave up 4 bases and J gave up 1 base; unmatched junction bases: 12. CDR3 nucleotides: TGTGCCAGCAGCTCTCCAGGGGGCTCTAGCCTTTCCTACAATGAGCAGTTCTTC. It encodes CASSSPGGSSLSYNEQFF.

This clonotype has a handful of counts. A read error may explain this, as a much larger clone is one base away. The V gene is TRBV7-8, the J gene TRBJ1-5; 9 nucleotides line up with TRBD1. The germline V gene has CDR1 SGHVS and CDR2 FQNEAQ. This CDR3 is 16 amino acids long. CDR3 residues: CVSSLMGQGTGQPQHF. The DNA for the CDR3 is TGTGTCAGCAGCTTAATGGGACAGGGAACGGGTCAGCCCCAGCATTTT.

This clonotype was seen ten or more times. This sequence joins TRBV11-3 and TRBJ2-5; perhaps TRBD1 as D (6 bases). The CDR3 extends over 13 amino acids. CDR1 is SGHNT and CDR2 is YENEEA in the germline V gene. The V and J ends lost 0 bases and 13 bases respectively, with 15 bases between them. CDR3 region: CASSLDGQLITYF. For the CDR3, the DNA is TGTGCCAGCAGCTTAGACGGACAGCTCATAACGTACTTC.

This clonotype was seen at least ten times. Written as DNA, the CDR3 is TGTGCCAGCAGCTTAGGGGCAAGGGGGCACGCTTTCTTT. It codes for CASSLGARGHAFF. The chain couples TRBV7-9 to TRBJ1-1; 7 bases are shared with TRBD1. CDR3 length equals 13 residues. Germline V CDR1 and CDR2: SEHNR, FQNEAQ (reference sequence). With 1 base clipped from V and 11 bases from J, the junction kept 7 bases outside the gene matches.

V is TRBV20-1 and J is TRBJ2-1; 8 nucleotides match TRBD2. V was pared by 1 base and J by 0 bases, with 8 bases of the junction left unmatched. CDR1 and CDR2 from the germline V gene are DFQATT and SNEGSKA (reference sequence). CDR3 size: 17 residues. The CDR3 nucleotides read TGCAGTGCTAGAGTCAGCGGGAGAGGTAGCTCCTACAATGAGCAGTTCTTC. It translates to CSARVSGRGSSYNEQFF.

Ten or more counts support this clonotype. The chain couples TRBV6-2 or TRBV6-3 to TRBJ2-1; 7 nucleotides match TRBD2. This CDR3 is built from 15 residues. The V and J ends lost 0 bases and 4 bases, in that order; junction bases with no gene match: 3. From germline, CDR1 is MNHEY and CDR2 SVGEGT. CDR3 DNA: TGTGCCAGCAGTTACTCGGCGGGAGCGTACAATGAGCAGTTCTTC. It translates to CASSYSAGAYNEQFF.

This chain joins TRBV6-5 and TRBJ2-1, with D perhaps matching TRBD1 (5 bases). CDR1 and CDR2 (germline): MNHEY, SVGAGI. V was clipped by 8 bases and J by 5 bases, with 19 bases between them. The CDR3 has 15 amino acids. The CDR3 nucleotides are TGTGCCAGCGCCAGGCCCAGCAAGGGGCACAATGAGCAGTTCTTC. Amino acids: CASARPSKGHNEQFF.

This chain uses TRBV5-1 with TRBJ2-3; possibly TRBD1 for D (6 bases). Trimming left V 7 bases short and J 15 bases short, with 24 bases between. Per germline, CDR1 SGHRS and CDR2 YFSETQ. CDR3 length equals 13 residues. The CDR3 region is CASHFPGDPHGYF. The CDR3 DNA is TGCGCCAGCCATTTTCCAGGGGACCCCCACGGATATTTT.

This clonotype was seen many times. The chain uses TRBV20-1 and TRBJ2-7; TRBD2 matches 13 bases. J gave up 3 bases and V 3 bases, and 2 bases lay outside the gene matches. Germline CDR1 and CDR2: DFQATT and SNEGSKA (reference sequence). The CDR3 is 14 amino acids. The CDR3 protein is CSASRLAGGYEQYF. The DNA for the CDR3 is TGCAGTGCTAGTAGACTAGCGGGAGGCTACGAGCAGTACTTC.